This entry describes one TCR beta chain. The data stem from a study of T-cell memory formation after mild COVID-19. Study at large: TCR clustering was largely donor specific.

V dropped 1 base and J dropped 1 base, with 7 bases sitting between them. Germline CDR1 is MNHNS and CDR2 is SASEGT. This CDR3 region has 14 residues. TCRdb analysed the 5' RACE reads with MiXCR anew, one entry per CDR3 protein. The sample includes a few hundred thousand distinct CDR3 sequences, roughly 25% of them seen just once. This chain joins TRBV6-1 and TRBJ1-1; D not resolved. The material sequenced was PBMCs or a T cell subset sorted from them (not recorded which). The source of this sequence is an adult woman who had mild COVID-19 (a few samples of this study predate the infection). Cell type and time point are not known. Written as DNA, the CDR3 is TGTGCCAGCAGTGAAGGTTTGTGGAACACTGAAGCTTTCTTT. Translation: CASSEGLWNTEAFF.